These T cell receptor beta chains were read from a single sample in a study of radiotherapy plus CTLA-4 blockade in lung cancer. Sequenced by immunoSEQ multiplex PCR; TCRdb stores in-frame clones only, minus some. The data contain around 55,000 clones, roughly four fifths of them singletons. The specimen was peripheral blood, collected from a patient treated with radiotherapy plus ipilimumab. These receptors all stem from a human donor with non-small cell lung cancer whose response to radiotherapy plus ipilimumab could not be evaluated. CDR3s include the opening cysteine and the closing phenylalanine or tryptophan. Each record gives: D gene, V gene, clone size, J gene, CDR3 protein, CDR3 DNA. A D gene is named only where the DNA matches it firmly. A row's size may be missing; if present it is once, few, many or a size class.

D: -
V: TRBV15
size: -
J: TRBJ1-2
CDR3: CATSREEAGLGGYTF
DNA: TGTGCCACCAGCAGAGAGGAGGCGGGGCTCGGTGGCTACACCTTC

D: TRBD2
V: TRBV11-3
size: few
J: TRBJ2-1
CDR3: CASSFRAGASEQFF
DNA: TGTGCCAGCAGCTTTCGAGCGGGAGCCAGTGAGCAGTTCTTC

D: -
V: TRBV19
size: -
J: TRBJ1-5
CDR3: CASRGSGGERQPQHF
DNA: TGTGCCAGTAGGGGTTCGGGAGGGGAGAGGCAGCCCCAGCATTTT

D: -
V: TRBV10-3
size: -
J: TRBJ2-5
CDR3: CAIRDTAASGETQYF
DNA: TGTGCCATCAGGGACACAGCAGCCTCCGGGGAGACCCAGTACTTC

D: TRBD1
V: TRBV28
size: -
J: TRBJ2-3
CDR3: CASSSSDRGPRWTQYF
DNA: TGTGCCAGCAGTTCCTCCGACAGGGGGCCCAGGTGGACGCAGTATTTT

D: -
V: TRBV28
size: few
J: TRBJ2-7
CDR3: CASSTWVQWDF
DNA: TGTGCCAGCAGTACCTGGGTACAGTGGGACTTC

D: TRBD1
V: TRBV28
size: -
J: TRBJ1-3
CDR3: CASSLYQGAPRNTIYF
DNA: TGTGCCAGCAGTTTATATCAGGGGGCCCCACGAAACACCATATATTTT

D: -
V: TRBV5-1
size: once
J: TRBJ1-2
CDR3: CASSSRTTTGGYTF
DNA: TGCGCCAGCAGCTCCCGGACTACCACAGGAGGCTACACCTTC

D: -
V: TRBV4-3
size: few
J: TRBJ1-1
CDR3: CASSQGRATEAFF
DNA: TGCGCCAGCAGCCAAGGCAGGGCCACTGAAGCTTTCTTT

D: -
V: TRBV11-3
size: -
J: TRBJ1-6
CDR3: CASSFRHWWGQGNSPLHF
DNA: TGTGCCAGCAGCTTTAGACATTGGTGGGGCCAGGGCAATTCACCCCTCCACTTT

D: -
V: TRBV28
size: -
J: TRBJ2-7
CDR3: CASRSPAGEYEQYF
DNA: TGTGCCAGCAGGTCCCCCGCAGGGGAGTACGAGCAGTACTTC

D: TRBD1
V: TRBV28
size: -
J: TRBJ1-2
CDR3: CASSPGGQDDYGYTF
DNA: TGTGCCAGCAGCCCTGGGGGACAGGACGACTATGGCTACACCTTC

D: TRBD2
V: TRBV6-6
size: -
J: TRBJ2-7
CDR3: CASSYSRGGGGEQYF
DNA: TGTGCCAGCAGTTACTCGCGGGGTGGGGGGGGCGAGCAGTACTTC

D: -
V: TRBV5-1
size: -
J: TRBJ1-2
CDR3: CASGPRTGSDGYTF
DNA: TGCGCCAGCGGACCCAGGACCGGTAGCGATGGCTACACCTTC

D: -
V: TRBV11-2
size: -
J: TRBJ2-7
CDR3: CASSLEVSAYEQYF
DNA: TGTGCCAGCAGCTTAGAGGTCAGCGCCTACGAGCAGTACTTC

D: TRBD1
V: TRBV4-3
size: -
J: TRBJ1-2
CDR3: CASSQETGRAYGYTF
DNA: TGCGCCAGCAGCCAAGAGACAGGGCGCGCCTATGGCTACACCTTC

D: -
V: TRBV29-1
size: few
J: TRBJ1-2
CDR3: CSALEPNSNYGYTF
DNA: TGCAGCGCCCTCGAGCCCAATTCTAACTATGGCTACACCTTC

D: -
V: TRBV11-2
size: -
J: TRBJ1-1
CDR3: CASSPGPRTEAFF
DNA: TGTGCCAGCAGCCCAGGCCCCAGGACTGAAGCTTTCTTT

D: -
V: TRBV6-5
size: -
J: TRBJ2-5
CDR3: CASGPGHGVETQYF
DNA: TGTGCCAGCGGACCGGGACATGGGGTGGAGACCCAGTACTTC

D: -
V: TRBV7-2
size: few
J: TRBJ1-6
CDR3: CASSASSYNSPLHF
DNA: TGTGCCAGCAGTGCGAGCTCCTATAATTCACCCCTCCACTTT

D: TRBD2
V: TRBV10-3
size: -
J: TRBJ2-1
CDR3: CAISEGLAGGSYNEQFF
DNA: TGTGCCATCAGTGAAGGACTAGCGGGGGGCTCTTACAATGAGCAGTTCTTC

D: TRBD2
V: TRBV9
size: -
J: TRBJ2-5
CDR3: CASSARGGLAGRETQYF
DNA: TGTGCCAGCAGCGCCCGGGGGGGACTAGCGGGACGAGAGACCCAGTACTTC

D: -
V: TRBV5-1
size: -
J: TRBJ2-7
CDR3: CASSLGVLGTITYEQYF
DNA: TGCGCCAGCAGCTTGGGAGTTTTGGGGACAATTACCTACGAGCAGTACTTC

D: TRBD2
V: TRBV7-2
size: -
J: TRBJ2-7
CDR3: CASSQGLVNREQYF
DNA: TGTGCCAGCAGCCAAGGACTAGTCAACCGCGAGCAGTACTTC

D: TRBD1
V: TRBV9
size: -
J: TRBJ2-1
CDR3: CASSTGGRGSYNEQFF
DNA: TGTGCCAGCAGCACAGGGGGAAGGGGCTCCTACAATGAGCAGTTCTTC

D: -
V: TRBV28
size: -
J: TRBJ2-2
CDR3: CASSSDRGATGELFF
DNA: TGTGCCAGCAGCAGCGATCGGGGGGCGACCGGGGAGCTGTTTTTT

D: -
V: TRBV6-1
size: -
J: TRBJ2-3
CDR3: CASSEWNRGGTDTQYF
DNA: TGTGCCAGCAGTGAATGGAATAGGGGCGGCACAGATACGCAGTATTTT

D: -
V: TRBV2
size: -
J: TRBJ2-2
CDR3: CAGSEEDTGELFF
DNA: TGTGCCGGCTCGGAGGAGGACACCGGGGAGCTGTTTTTT

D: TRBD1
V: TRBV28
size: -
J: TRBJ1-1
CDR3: CASYPLGGVGTEAFF
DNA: TGTGCCAGCTATCCCTTAGGGGGCGTGGGCACTGAAGCTTTCTTT

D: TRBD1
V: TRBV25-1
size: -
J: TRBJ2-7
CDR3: CASSQLQGDEQYF
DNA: TGTGCCAGCAGCCAGCTACAGGGGGACGAGCAGTACTTC

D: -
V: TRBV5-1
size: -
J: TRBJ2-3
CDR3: CASSFSDSPSTDTQYF
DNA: TGCGCCAGCAGCTTTTCCGACAGTCCCAGCACAGATACGCAGTATTTT

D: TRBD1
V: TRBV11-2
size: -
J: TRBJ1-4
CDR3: CASSSDRGSEKLFF
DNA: TGTGCCAGCAGCTCAGACAGGGGCAGTGAAAAACTGTTTTTT

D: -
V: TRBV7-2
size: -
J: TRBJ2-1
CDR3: CASTTRDSSYNEQFF
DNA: TGTGCCAGCACCACTAGGGACTCTTCCTACAATGAGCAGTTCTTC

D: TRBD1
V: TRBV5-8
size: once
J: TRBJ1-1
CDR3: CASSLVGQGWTEAFF
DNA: TGTGCCAGCAGCTTAGTCGGACAGGGGTGGACTGAAGCTTTCTTT

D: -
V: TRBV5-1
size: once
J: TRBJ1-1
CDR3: CASSRGPGDTEAFF
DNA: TGCGCCAGCAGCCGGGGCCCGGGAGACACTGAAGCTTTCTTT

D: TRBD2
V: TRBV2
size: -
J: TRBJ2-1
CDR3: CASSLAGAEVNEQFF
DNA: TGTGCCAGCAGTCTAGCGGGAGCGGAGGTCAATGAGCAGTTCTTC

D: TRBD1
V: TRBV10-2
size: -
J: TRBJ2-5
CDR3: CASSQTRPPGQGQETQYF
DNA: TGCGCCAGCAGTCAGACCCGCCCACCGGGACAGGGACAGGAGACCCAGTACTTC

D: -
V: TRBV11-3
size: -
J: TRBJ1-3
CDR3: CASSFPRVPPASSGNTIYF
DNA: TGTGCCAGCAGCTTCCCCAGGGTTCCGCCCGCATCCTCTGGAAACACCATATATTTT

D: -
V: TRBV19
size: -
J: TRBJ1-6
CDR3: CASSPLRRSYNSPLHF
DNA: TGTGCCAGTAGTCCTCTGCGGCGCTCCTATAATTCACCCCTCCACTTT

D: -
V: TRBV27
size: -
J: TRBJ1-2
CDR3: CASSPWDMTREGDGYTF
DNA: TGTGCCAGCAGTCCATGGGACATGACTCGGGAGGGGGATGGCTACACCTTC